One sample yielded the 4 T cell receptor beta chains listed below, sequenced in a study of CD8+ T cells in alopecia areata. Following RNA extraction, reverse transcription yielded cDNA that acted as the sequencing template. TCRdb's copy holds only in-frame clones and misses some; the assay was immunoSEQ multiplex PCR. This table has roughly 280,000 clones, about three fifths appearing once. The treatment: oral pan-JAK inhibitor, 5-10 mg twice daily. The specimen was CD4+ T cells sorted from blood, collected at approximately week 52, from a patient treated with tofacitinib. These receptors came from a human donor with alopecia areata.

The chain couples TRBV29-1 to TRBJ2-1; unclear D gene. The CDR3 sequence is 14 residues long. Germline CDR1 reads SQVTM; CDR2 reads ANQGSEA. V was trimmed by 7 bases and J by 0 bases, leaving 13 bases between them. The CDR3 nucleotides are TGCAGCGCCATCCCCCAGAGCTCCTACAATGAGCAGTTCTTC. This translates into CSAIPQSSYNEQFF.

The chain joins TRBV2 to TRBJ2-5; D ambiguous. The CDR3 totals 15 residues. CDR1 SNHLY and CDR2 FYNNEI come from the germline V gene. Between the trimmed V and J ends, which lost 7 bases and 4 bases, there was a span of 19 bases. In nucleotides, the CDR3 is TGTGCCAGCACTTACTCTACACTTACGGTAGAGACCCAGTACTTC. Translated, it gives CASTYSTLTVETQYF.

This clone showed up just once. The chain combines TRBV10-3 with TRBJ1-6; 11 nucleotides agree with TRBD1. The ends lost 10 bases at V and 6 bases at J; junction bases unmatched: 8. This CDR3 region has 15 residues. Germline V gene lookup returns CDR1 ENHRY and CDR2 SYGVKD. CDR3 bases: TGTGCCAGCAAAATGGGACAGGGGGGTAATTCACCCCTCCACTTT. This sequence encodes CASKMGQGGNSPLHF.

This sequence joins TRBV7-9 and TRBJ1-3; D uncertain. V lost 1 base and J lost 2, with 3 bases in between. This CDR3 spans 13 amino acids. Germline loops: CDR1 SEHNR, CDR2 FQNEAQ (reference sequence). The CDR3 loop reads CASSLGTGNTIYF. DNA of the CDR3: TGTGCCAGCAGCTTAGGGACTGGAAACACCATATATTTT. The entire variable domain, with the rest obtained from reference TRBV7-9 and TRBJ1-3, is as follows: DTGVSQNPRHKITKRGQNVTFRCDPISEHNRLYWYRQTLGQGPEFLTYFQNEAQLEKSRLLSDRFSAERPKGSFSTLEIQRTEQGDSAMYLCASSLGTGNTIYFGEGSWLTVV.